This entry lists 4 T cell receptor beta chains sequenced from one sample in a study of cytotoxic CD8 clonotypes in ibrutinib-treated CLL. Measured with immunoSEQ multiplex PCR; TCRdb has only the in-frame clones, and not every one. The sample has about 14,000 clones, approximately 70% seen once; the top ten hold approximately 5.4%. The specimen was PBMCs, collected before ibrutinib treatment. These receptors were taken from a human donor with chronic lymphocytic leukemia.

The V and J genes are TRBV7-2 and TRBJ2-7, with D unclear. CDR1 is SGHTA, CDR2 FQGNSA, per germline. The CDR3 totals 14 residues. The V end lost 1 base, the J end lost 1 base, and 8 bases lay between the germline ends. The CDR3 nucleotides read TGTGCCAGCAGCTTAGGTGGTGTGTCCTACGAGCAGTACTTC. Its translation is CASSLGGVSYEQYF.

The chain recombines TRBV5-4 with TRBJ1-2; D may be TRBD1 (5 bases). This CDR3 contains 14 residues. Germline V gives CDR1 SGHNT, CDR2 YYREEE (reference sequence). The germline V and J ends were trimmed by 4 bases and 6 bases, with 16 bases remaining between them. The CDR3 here is CASSSWWQGDGYTF. As DNA, the CDR3 is TGTGCCAGCAGCAGCTGGTGGCAGGGCGATGGCTACACCTTC.

V and J are TRBV28 and TRBJ2-1; D is unresolved. CDR1 is MDHEN and CDR2 is SYDVKM in the germline V gene. The CDR3 covers 14 residues. Deletions cut 7 bases from V and 5 bases from J, with 15 bases between. DNA for the CDR3: TGTGCCAGCACCCAGTGGGGTACTGACAATGAGCAGTTCTTC. This codes for CASTQWGTDNEQFF.

In DNA, the CDR3 is TGCGCCAGCAGCCAAACCCGGCGGGGCACCGGGGAGCTGTTTTTT. Translated: CASSQTRRGTGELFF. The chain uses TRBV4-3 and TRBJ2-2; a weak D match, TRBD2 (6 bases). Germline assignment: CDR1 LGHNA and CDR2 YSLEER. CDR3 length: 15 amino acids. Trimming shortened V by 2 bases and J by 4 bases, and 11 bases separated the two germline ends.